One and the same sample provided the 32 T cell receptor beta chains below, sequenced in a study of blood T cell repertoires in COVID-19. Repertoires were generated with immunoSEQ multiplex PCR, while TCRdb's copy carries only in-frame clones and drops some. The sample records roughly 65,000 clones, approximately 93% being singletons. Material for sequencing was peripheral blood. The receptors originated from a man aged 70-80 years with active COVID-19.

The J gene is TRBJ1-1, the V gene TRBV3-1 (or the pseudogene TRBV3-2); possibly TRBD1 for D (6 bases). The germline V gene has CDR1 LGHDT and CDR2 YNNKEL (reference sequence). CDR3 length: 14 residues. The V end lost 1 base, the J end lost 6 bases, and 12 bases lay between the germline ends. CDR3: CASSQGSGGPEAFF. CDR3 nucleotides: TGTGCCAGCAGCCAAGGGTCGGGGGGGCCTGAAGCTTTCTTT.

The chain couples TRBV4-2 to TRBJ2-3; 12 positions agree with TRBD2. V trimming: 1 base; J trimming: 7 bases; junction bases outside the gene matches: 6. CDR3 length: 16 amino acids. The germline V gene encodes CDR1 LGHNA and CDR2 YNFKEQ. The CDR3 sequence: CASSQVTGLAGHTQYF. The CDR3 nucleotides read TGTGCCAGCAGCCAAGTCACCGGACTAGCGGGGCATACGCAGTATTTT.

The V and J genes are TRBV5-1 and TRBJ2-7; D unresolved. V dropped 0 bases and J dropped 0 bases, with 7 bases sitting between them. The CDR3 totals 14 residues. Per germline, CDR1 SGHRS and CDR2 YFSETQ. For the CDR3, the DNA is TGCGCCAGCAGCTTGGACGGTAGCTCCTACGAGCAGTACTTC. Translating gives CASSLDGSSYEQYF.

This clone was detected once. This sequence joins TRBV27 and TRBJ2-1, with TRBD2 matching 7 bases. This CDR3 region has 14 residues. Germline lookup yields CDR1 MNHEY and CDR2 SMNVEV (reference sequence). With 7 bases clipped from V and 7 bases from J, the junction kept 10 bases outside the gene matches. In nucleotides, the CDR3 is TGTGCCAGCACGTCTATTACGGGGGGAAATGAGCAGTTCTTC. The encoded protein is CASTSITGGNEQFF.

The CDR3 sequence: CASRFYSGQPQHF. The CDR3 DNA follows: TGTGCCAGCAGGTTTTATAGCGGTCAGCCCCAGCATTTT. The V call is TRBV19, the J call TRBJ1-5, with D uncertain. The V gene's germline CDR1 is LNHDA and CDR2 SQIVND (reference sequence). Deletions cut 9 bases from V and 6 bases from J, with 15 bases between. The CDR3 covers 13 residues. Looking up the rest from reference TRBV19 and TRBJ1-5 gives the full variable domain: DGGITQSPKYLFRKEGQNVTLSCEQNLNHDAMYWYRQDPGQGLRLIYYSQIVNDFQKGDIAEGYSVSREKKESFPLTVTSAQKNPTAFYLCASRFYSGQPQHFGDGTRLSIL.

Only one count was recorded for this clone. The chain employs TRBV10-3 and TRBJ2-3; maybe TRBD2 (6 bases). V was cut by 6 bases and J by 5 bases, with 9 bases left in between. Germline V CDR1 and CDR2: ENHRY, SYGVKD. The CDR3 consists of 12 residues. CDR3 DNA: TGTGCCATCAGCCAGGGAGGAGATACGCAGTATTTT. Encoded protein: CAISQGGDTQYF.

The rearrangement uses TRBV10-1 and TRBJ1-1; the match to TRBD1 covers 7 bases. Per the germline V gene, CDR1 is WNHNN and CDR2 is SYGVQD (reference sequence). The CDR3 is 13 amino acids. The junction had 5 bases not matched to a gene; V was cut back by 8 bases and J by 2 bases. The DNA of the CDR3 is TGCGCCAGCCGGGACAGTATAAACACTGAAGCTTTCTTT. Protein product: CASRDSINTEAFF.

The rearrangement links TRBV19 to TRBJ2-5; 11 nucleotides align to TRBD2. CDR1 and CDR2 from the germline V gene are LNHDA and SQIVND (reference sequence). This CDR3 has 18 residues. The V gene end was trimmed by 1 base and the J gene end by 5 bases; junction bases not matched to a gene: 12. CDR3 residues: CASSIASGGLPRMETQYF. The CDR3 nucleotides are TGTGCCAGTAGTATAGCTAGCGGGGGGCTCCCGCGGATGGAGACCCAGTACTTC.

The chain couples TRBV6-5 to TRBJ2-7; 13 positions match TRBD2. V trimming: 6 bases; J trimming: 5 bases; junction bases outside the gene matches: 7. Germline assignment: CDR1 MNHEY and CDR2 SVGAGI. The CDR3 extends over 15 amino acids. The CDR3 DNA reads TGTGCCAGCAGCCAGACTAGCGGGGGGTTCCACGAGCAGTACGTC. This sequence encodes CASSQTSGGFHEQYV.

CDR3 nucleotide sequence: TGCGCCAGCAGCTTCGGGGTCTCGAGCTCCTACGAGCAGTACGTC. Protein sequence: CASSFGVSSSYEQYV. This chain uses TRBV5-1 with TRBJ2-7, with D possibly being TRBD2 (5 bases). Trimming removed 2 bases from V and 0 bases from J, with 12 bases in between. Germline CDR1 reads SGHRS; CDR2 reads YFSETQ. This CDR3 is 15 amino acids long.

The chain joins TRBV18 to TRBJ1-1; TRBD1 matches at 9 bases. V lost 3 bases, J lost 3 bases, and 14 bases stayed unmatched. Per germline, CDR1 KGHSH and CDR2 LQKENI. The CDR3 is 18 amino acids. The CDR3 protein is CASSPLTHTGGADTEAFF. In DNA, the CDR3 is TGTGCCAGCTCACCTCTAACCCACACAGGGGGCGCGGACACTGAAGCTTTCTTT.

The rearrangement uses TRBV10-3 and TRBJ1-4; maybe TRBD1 (5 bases). V lost 5 bases, J lost 0 bases, and 10 bases lay in between. CDR1 is ENHRY and CDR2 is SYGVKD in the germline V gene. The CDR3 has 15 residues. CDR3 in DNA: TGTGCCATCAGTACAGGAATTGCAACTAATGAAAAACTGTTTTTT. It translates to CAISTGIATNEKLFF.

The chain combines TRBV5-1 with TRBJ2-5; a possible D gene is TRBD1 (6 bases). V was cut by 4 bases and J by 1 base, with 8 bases left in between. In germline, CDR1 is SGHRS, CDR2 YFSETQ. This CDR3 spans 13 amino acids. The CDR3 DNA reads TGCGCCAGCAGCCCGACAGGCCAAGAGACCCAGTACTTC. Its translation: CASSPTGQETQYF. Combining the CDR3 with reference TRBV5-1 and TRBJ2-5 gives the whole variable domain KAGVTQTPRYLIKTRGQQVTLSCSPISGHRSVSWYQQTPGQGLQFLFEYFSETQRNKGNFPGRFSGRQFSNSRSEMNVSTLELGDSALYLCASSPTGQETQYFGPGTRLLVL.

V is TRBV5-1 and J is TRBJ2-1; tentative D call: TRBD1 (5 bases). The V gene's germline CDR1 is SGHRS and CDR2 YFSETQ. This CDR3 has 13 amino acids. The V and J ends lost 4 bases and 3 bases respectively, with 8 bases between them. CDR3 sequence reads: CASSLDSYNEQFF. The CDR3 region has the DNA TGCGCCAGCAGCCTTGACAGCTACAATGAGCAGTTCTTC.

This chain links TRBV7-2 with TRBJ1-2; TRBD1 aligns across 7 bases. Germline lookup yields CDR1 SGHTA and CDR2 FQGNSA. The CDR3 loop spans 15 amino acids. With V trimmed by 5 bases and J by 2 bases, 8 bases remained unmatched. The CDR3 nucleotides are TGTGCCAGCAGCCTACGGGACAGATTAAACTATGGCTACACCTTC. This encodes CASSLRDRLNYGYTF.

The V gene is TRBV3-1 (or the pseudogene TRBV3-2), the J gene TRBJ1-2; D not certain. This CDR3 spans 14 amino acids. The germline V and J ends were trimmed by 1 base and 4 bases, with 10 bases remaining between them. CDR1 is LGHDT and CDR2 is YNNKEL in the germline V gene (reference sequence). CDR3 in DNA: TGTGCCAGCAGCCAAGGGGAGGGAGCCTATGGCTACACCTTC. Translation: CASSQGEGAYGYTF.

This clone was recorded only once. V is TRBV18 and J is TRBJ2-3; weak D call: TRBD2 (5 bases). Trimming stripped 1 base from V and 6 bases from J, with 14 bases between. Germline CDR1 and CDR2: KGHSH and LQKENI. This CDR3 region has 15 residues. The CDR3 nucleotides are TGTGCCAGCTCACCACTTACCGGGATAGAGGATACGCAGTATTTT. Encoded protein: CASSPLTGIEDTQYF.

The chain couples TRBV27 to TRBJ1-3; the D is unclear. The CDR3 runs 13 residues. V was shortened by 6 bases and J by 4 bases, with 10 bases between the two germline ends. Germline V lookup: CDR1 MNHEY, CDR2 SMNVEV (reference sequence). In DNA form, the CDR3 reads TGTGCCAGCAGGCGGACGGGAGGAAACACCATATATTTT. This encodes CASRRTGGNTIYF.

The rearrangement joins TRBV10-3 to TRBJ2-7; TRBD2 might be the D (5 bases). V was clipped by 10 bases and J by 3 bases, with 10 bases between them. Germline-derived CDR1 and CDR2 are ENHRY and SYGVKD. This CDR3 comprises 11 residues. For the CDR3, the DNA is TGTGCCAGTCGACTAAACTACGAGCAGTACTTC. Protein: CASRLNYEQYF.

As to this clone: An end of the junction differs from the germline gene, which may be a read error. The chain employs TRBV7-3 and TRBJ2-6; 7 bases match TRBD1. The CDR3 is made up of 15 amino acids. CDR1 SGHTA and CDR2 FQGTGA come from the germline V gene. CDR3 DNA sequence: TGTGCCAGCAGCTCCACAGGGGAAGGGGCTAACGTCCTGACTTTC. This codes for CASSSTGEGANVLTF.

The CDR3 protein is CASSLRFQGGETQYF. CDR3 coding DNA: TGTGCCAGCAGCTTAAGGTTTCAGGGGGGAGAGACCCAGTACTTC. The chain carries TRBV7-2 and TRBJ2-5; possibly TRBD1 for D (7 bases). This CDR3 has 15 amino acids. Looked up from germline, CDR1 is SGHTA and CDR2 is FQGNSA. V was pared by 2 bases and J by 4 bases, with 14 bases between.

The J gene is TRBJ2-2, the V gene TRBV2, with D maybe TRBD1 (5 bases). The CDR3 length is 15 residues. With 1 base removed from V and 1 base from J, the gap between germline ends came to 7 bases. Germline V gene lookup returns CDR1 SNHLY and CDR2 FYNNEI. CDR3 sequence reads: CASSEEGQNTGELFF. As DNA, the CDR3 is TGTGCCAGCAGTGAAGAGGGGCAGAACACCGGGGAGCTGTTTTTT. The variable domain in full, completed from reference TRBV2 and TRBJ2-2, reads EPEVTQTPSHQVTQMGQEVILRCVPISNHLYFYWYRQILGQKVEFLVSFYNNEISEKSEIFDDQFSVERPDGSNFTLKIRSTKLEDSAMYFCASSEEGQNTGELFFGEGSRLTVL.

This chain links TRBV4-2 with TRBJ1-1, with no clear D. Between the trimmed V and J ends, which lost 7 bases and 0 bases, there was a span of 15 bases. This CDR3 has 15 amino acids. The germline V gene encodes CDR1 LGHNA and CDR2 YNFKEQ. The CDR3 protein is CASNDPLGVNTEAFF. In DNA, the CDR3 is TGTGCCAGCAACGATCCTCTAGGAGTGAACACTGAAGCTTTCTTT.

This chain connects TRBV24-1 to TRBJ1-2; 7 bases map to TRBD1. CDR3 length: 15 residues. Germline CDR1 is KGHDR and CDR2 is SFDVKD. Losses at the gene ends were 5 bases for V and 8 bases for J; bases not matched to a gene: 13. The CDR3 region has the DNA TGTGCCACCAGTGGTATCGGTAGGACAGGTGAAGGCTACACCTTC. It codes for CATSGIGRTGEGYTF.

This chain's CDR3 is CASSISLLAGGEDTQYF. The CDR3, as DNA: TGCGCCAGCAGCATCTCTTTACTAGCGGGGGGTGAGGATACGCAGTATTTT. This rearrangement joins TRBV5-1 to TRBJ2-3; 12 bases fit TRBD2. This CDR3 spans 17 amino acids. In germline, CDR1 is SGHRS, CDR2 YFSETQ. With V trimmed by 4 bases and J by 6 bases, 12 bases remained unmatched.

This chain connects TRBV7-8 to TRBJ1-1; a weak D match, TRBD1 (5 bases). The V end lost 1 base, the J end lost 4 bases, and 13 bases lay between the germline ends. Germline CDR1 reads SGHVS; CDR2 reads FQNEAQ. The CDR3 is made up of 15 amino acids. Here the CDR3 DNA reads TGTGCCAGCAGCTTAGGCCAGGGAGGCATCACTGAAGCTTTCTTT. Translating gives CASSLGQGGITEAFF.

The chain couples TRBV27 to TRBJ1-6; D is possibly TRBD1 (6 bases). The V and J ends lost 6 bases and 5 bases respectively, with 23 bases between them. This CDR3 is built from 18 residues. Germline CDR1 MNHEY, CDR2 SMNVEV (reference sequence). CDR3 sequence reads: CASRSRDIKYANNSPLHF. In nucleotides, the CDR3 is TGTGCCAGCAGGTCCCGGGACATAAAATACGCAAATAATTCACCCCTCCACTTT.

The chain combines TRBV6-2 or TRBV6-3 with TRBJ2-2, with TRBD2 as a possible D gene (6 bases). Deletions cut 2 bases from V and 3 bases from J, with 16 bases between. Germline CDR1 and CDR2: MNHEY and SVGEGT. CDR3 length equals 17 residues. CDR3 sequence: CASSYRRGWEDTGELFF. The CDR3 region has the DNA TGTGCCAGCAGTTACCGTCGGGGCTGGGAGGACACCGGGGAGCTGTTTTTT.

The chain links TRBV14 to TRBJ1-2; the match to TRBD1 covers 7 bases. Germline-derived CDR1 and CDR2 are SGHDN and FVKESK. J was trimmed by 13 bases and V by 6 bases; bases with no gene match: 14. The CDR3 extends over 13 amino acids. The CDR3 sequence: CASSRDSKPPFTF. As DNA, the CDR3 is TGTGCCAGCAGTCGGGACAGCAAACCCCCGTTCACCTTC.

In its sample, this clone was seen once. The chain uses TRBV5-1 and TRBJ2-5, with 7 bases that match TRBD2. This CDR3 has 14 amino acids. Germline V gene lookup returns CDR1 SGHRS and CDR2 YFSETQ. Unmatched junction bases numbered 3, after V lost 2 bases and J lost 2 bases. CDR3 region: CASSLGGGQETQYF. The CDR3 DNA reads as TGCGCCAGCAGCTTAGGCGGGGGTCAAGAGACCCAGTACTTC. Full variable domain (rest looked up from reference TRBV5-1 and TRBJ2-5): KAGVTQTPRYLIKTRGQQVTLSCSPISGHRSVSWYQQTPGQGLQFLFEYFSETQRNKGNFPGRFSGRQFSNSRSEMNVSTLELGDSALYLCASSLGGGQETQYFGPGTRLLVL.

The chain couples TRBV29-1 to TRBJ1-4; TRBD1 agrees at 7 bases. This CDR3 region has 13 residues. Germline CDR1 and CDR2: SQVTM and ANQGSEA. The J segment lost 8 bases and the V segment lost 7 bases, leaving 10 bases of the junction unmatched. The CDR3 DNA reads as TGCAGCGCCAGGGACAGTTCCGGCGAAAAACTGTTTTTT. It encodes CSARDSSGEKLFF.

V and J are TRBV4-2 and TRBJ2-2, with D maybe TRBD1 (5 bases). Germline-derived CDR1 and CDR2 are LGHNA and YNFKEQ. The V and J ends lost 1 base and 0 bases respectively, with 9 bases between them. CDR3 length equals 16 residues. CDR3 sequence reads: CASSQGTDTNTGELFF. The CDR3 bases are TGTGCCAGCAGCCAAGGGACGGACACGAACACCGGGGAGCTGTTTTTT.